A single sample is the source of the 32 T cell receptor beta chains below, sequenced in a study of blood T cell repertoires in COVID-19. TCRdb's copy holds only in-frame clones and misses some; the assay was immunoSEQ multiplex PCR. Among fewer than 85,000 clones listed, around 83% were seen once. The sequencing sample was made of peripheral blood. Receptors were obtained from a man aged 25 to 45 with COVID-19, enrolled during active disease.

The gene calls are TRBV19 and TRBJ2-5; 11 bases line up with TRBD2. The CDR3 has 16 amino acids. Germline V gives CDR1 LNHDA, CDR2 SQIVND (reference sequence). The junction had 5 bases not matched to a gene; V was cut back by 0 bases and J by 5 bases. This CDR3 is CASSIDRGLAGETQYF. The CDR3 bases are TGTGCCAGTAGTATAGATCGAGGACTAGCGGGTGAGACCCAGTACTTC.

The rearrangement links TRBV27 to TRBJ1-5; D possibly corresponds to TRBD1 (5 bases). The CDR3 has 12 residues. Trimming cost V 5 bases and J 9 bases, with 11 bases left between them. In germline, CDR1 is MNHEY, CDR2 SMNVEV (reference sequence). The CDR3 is CASSTPGSPQHF. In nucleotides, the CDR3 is TGTGCCAGCAGTACACCAGGGTCGCCCCAGCATTTT.

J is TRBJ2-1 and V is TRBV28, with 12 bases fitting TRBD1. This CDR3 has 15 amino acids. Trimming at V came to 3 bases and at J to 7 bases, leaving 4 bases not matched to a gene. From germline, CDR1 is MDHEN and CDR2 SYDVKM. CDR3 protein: CASSLVGQGANEQFF. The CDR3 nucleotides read TGTGCCAGCAGTTTGGTGGGACAGGGGGCAAATGAGCAGTTCTTC.

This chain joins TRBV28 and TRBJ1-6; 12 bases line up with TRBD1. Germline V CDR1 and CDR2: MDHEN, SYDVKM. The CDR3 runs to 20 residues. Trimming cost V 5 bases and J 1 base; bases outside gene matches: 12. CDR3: CASSLPRGQGADSYNSPLHF. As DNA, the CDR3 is TGTGCCAGCAGTCTCCCTCGGGGACAGGGGGCCGATTCCTATAATTCACCCCTCCACTTT.

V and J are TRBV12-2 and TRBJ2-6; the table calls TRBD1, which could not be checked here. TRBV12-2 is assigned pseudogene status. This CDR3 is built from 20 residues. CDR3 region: CASRLVPRDREPSGANVLTF. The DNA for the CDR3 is TGTGCAAGTCGCTTAGTCCCCCGGGACAGGGAACCCTCTGGGGCCAACGTCCTGACTTTC.

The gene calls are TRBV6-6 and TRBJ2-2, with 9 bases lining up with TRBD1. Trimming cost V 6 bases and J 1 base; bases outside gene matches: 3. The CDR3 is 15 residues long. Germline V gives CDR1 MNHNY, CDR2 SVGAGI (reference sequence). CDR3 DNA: TGTGCCAGCAGGGGACAGGGTGGGAACACCGGGGAGCTGTTTTTT. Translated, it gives CASRGQGGNTGELFF.

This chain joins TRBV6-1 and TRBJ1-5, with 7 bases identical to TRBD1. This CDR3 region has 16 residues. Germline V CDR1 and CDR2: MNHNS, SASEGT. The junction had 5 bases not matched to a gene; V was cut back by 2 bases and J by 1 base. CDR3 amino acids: CASSEKGAGSNQPQHF. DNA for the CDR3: TGTGCCAGCAGTGAAAAGGGGGCTGGAAGCAATCAGCCCCAGCATTTT.

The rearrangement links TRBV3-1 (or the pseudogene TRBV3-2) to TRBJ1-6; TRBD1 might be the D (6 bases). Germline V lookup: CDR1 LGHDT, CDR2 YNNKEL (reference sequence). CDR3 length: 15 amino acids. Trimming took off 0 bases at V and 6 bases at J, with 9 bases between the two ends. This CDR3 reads CASSQDRGGNSPLHF. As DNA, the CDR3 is TGTGCCAGCAGCCAAGATAGGGGGGGTAATTCACCCCTCCACTTT.

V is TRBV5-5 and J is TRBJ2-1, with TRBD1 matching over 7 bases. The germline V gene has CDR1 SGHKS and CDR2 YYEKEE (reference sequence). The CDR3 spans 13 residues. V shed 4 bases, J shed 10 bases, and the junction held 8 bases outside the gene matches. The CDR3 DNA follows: TGTGCCAGCAGCGGCACGACAGGGTACGAGCAGTTCTTC. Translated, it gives CASSGTTGYEQFF.

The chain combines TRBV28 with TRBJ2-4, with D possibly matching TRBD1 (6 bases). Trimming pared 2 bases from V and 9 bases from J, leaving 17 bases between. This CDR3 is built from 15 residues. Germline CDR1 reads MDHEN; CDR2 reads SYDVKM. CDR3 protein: CASSLTPARGIIQYF. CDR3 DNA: TGTGCCAGCAGTTTAACCCCTGCCAGGGGTATCATTCAGTACTTC.

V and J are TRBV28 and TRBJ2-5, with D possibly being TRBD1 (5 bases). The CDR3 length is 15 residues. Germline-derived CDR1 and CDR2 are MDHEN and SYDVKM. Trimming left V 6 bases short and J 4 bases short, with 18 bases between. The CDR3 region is CASSSPVGRGETQYF. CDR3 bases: TGTGCCAGCAGCTCCCCCGTTGGAAGGGGAGAGACCCAGTACTTC.

CDR3 amino acids: CASSSGTGTDTQYF. The CDR3 DNA reads as TGCGCCAGCAGCTCCGGGACAGGGACGGATACGCAGTATTTT. The chain uses TRBV5-1 and TRBJ2-3, with 9 positions matching TRBD1. The CDR3 loop spans 14 amino acids. Germline V gives CDR1 SGHRS, CDR2 YFSETQ. V was pared by 3 bases and J by 6 bases, with 5 bases of the junction left unmatched.

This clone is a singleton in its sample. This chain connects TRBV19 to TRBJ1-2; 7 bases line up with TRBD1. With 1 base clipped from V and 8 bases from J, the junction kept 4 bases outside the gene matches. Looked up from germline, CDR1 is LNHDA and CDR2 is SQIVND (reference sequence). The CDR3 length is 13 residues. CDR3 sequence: CASSIGGTVGYTF. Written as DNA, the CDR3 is TGTGCCAGTAGTATAGGAGGGACAGTCGGCTACACCTTC. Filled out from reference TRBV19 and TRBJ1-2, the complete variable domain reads DGGITQSPKYLFRKEGQNVTLSCEQNLNHDAMYWYRQDPGQGLRLIYYSQIVNDFQKGDIAEGYSVSREKKESFPLTVTSAQKNPTAFYLCASSIGGTVGYTFGSGTRLTVV.

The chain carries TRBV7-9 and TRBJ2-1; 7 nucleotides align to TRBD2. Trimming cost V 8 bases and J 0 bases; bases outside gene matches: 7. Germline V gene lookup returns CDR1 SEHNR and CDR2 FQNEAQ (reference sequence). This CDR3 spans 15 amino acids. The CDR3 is CASPEGRVSYNEQFF. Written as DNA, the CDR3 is TGTGCCAGCCCAGAAGGGAGGGTCTCCTACAATGAGCAGTTCTTC.

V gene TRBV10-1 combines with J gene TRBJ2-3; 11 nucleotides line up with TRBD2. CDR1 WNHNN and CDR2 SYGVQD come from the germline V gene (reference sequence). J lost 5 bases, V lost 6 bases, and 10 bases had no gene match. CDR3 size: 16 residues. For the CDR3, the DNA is TGCGCCAGCAGCCGCTCTACTAGCGGGAGTCTAGATACGCAGTATTTT. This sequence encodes CASSRSTSGSLDTQYF.

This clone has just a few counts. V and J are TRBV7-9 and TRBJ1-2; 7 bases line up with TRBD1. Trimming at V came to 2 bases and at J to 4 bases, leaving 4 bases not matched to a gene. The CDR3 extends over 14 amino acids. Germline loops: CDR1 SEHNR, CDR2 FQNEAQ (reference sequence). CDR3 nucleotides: TGTGCCAGCAGCTTAAGGACAGGCTTCTATGGCTACACCTTC. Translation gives CASSLRTGFYGYTF.

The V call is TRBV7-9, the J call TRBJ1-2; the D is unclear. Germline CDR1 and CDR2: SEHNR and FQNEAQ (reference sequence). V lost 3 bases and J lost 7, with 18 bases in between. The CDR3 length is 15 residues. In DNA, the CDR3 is TGTGCCAGCAGCTTTGAGGGCAGCCGACTACCTGGCTACACCTTC. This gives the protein CASSFEGSRLPGYTF. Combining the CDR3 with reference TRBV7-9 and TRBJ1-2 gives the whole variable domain DTGVSQNPRHKITKRGQNVTFRCDPISEHNRLYWYRQTLGQGPEFLTYFQNEAQLEKSRLLSDRFSAERPKGSFSTLEIQRTEQGDSAMYLCASSFEGSRLPGYTFGSGTRLTVV.

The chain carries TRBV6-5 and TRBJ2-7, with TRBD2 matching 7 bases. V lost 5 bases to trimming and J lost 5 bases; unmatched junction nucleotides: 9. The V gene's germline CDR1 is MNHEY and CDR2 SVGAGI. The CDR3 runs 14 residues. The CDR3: CASSPGGGRNEQYF. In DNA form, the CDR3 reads TGTGCCAGCAGTCCCGGGGGAGGGAGGAACGAGCAGTACTTC.

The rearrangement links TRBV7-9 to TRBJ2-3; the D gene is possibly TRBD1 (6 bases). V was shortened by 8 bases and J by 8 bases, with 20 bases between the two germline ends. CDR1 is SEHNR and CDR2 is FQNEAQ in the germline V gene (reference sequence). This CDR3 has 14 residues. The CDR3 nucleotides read TGTGCCAGCGGCGAGGGGGTTCTAAGAAGTACGCAGTATTTT. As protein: CASGEGVLRSTQYF.

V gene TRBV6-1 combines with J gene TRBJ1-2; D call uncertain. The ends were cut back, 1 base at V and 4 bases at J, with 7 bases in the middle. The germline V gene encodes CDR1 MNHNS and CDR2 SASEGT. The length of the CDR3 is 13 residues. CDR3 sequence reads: CASSEGARYGYTF. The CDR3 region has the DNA TGTGCCAGCAGTGAAGGGGCCCGCTATGGCTACACCTTC.

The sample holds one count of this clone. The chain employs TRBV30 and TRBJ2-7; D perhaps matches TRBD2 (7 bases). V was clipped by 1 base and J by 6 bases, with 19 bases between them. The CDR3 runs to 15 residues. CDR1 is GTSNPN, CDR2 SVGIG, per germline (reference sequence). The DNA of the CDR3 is TGTGCCTGGAGTGGAGGGGGGCGGGAGTCAACCGAGCAGTACTTC. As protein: CAWSGGGRESTEQYF. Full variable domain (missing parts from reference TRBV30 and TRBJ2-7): SQTIHQWPATLVQPVGSPLSLECTVEGTSNPNLYWYRQAAGRGLQLLFYSVGIGQISSEVPQNLSASRPQDRQFILSSKKLLLSDSGFYLCAWSGGGRESTEQYFGPGTRLTVT.

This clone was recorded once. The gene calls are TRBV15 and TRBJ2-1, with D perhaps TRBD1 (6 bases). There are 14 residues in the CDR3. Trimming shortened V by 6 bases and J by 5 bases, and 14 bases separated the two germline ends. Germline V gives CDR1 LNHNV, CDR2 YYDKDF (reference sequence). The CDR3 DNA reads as TGTGCCACCAGGTCACAGGGTGTCCACAATGAGCAGTTCTTC. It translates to CATRSQGVHNEQFF.

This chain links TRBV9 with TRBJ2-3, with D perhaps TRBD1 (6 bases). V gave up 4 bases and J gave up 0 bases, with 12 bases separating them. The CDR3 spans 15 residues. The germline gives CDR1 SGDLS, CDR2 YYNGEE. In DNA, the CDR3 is TGTGCCAGCAGCCCCGGGACAATAAGCACAGATACGCAGTATTTT. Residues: CASSPGTISTDTQYF.

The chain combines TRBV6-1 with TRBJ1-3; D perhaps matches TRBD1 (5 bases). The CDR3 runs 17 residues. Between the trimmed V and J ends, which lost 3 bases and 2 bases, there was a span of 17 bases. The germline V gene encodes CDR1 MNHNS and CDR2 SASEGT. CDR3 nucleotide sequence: TGTGCCAGCAGTGAGCAGGGTGGTATGTGGGCTGGAAACACCATATATTTT. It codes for CASSEQGGMWAGNTIYF.

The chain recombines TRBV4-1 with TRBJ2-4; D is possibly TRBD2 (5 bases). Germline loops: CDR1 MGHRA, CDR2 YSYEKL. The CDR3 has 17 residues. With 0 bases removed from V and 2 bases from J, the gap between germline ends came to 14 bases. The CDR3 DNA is TGCGCCAGCAGCCAAGACCAACTAGAAGTGACCAAAAACATTCAGTACTTC. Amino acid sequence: CASSQDQLEVTKNIQYF.

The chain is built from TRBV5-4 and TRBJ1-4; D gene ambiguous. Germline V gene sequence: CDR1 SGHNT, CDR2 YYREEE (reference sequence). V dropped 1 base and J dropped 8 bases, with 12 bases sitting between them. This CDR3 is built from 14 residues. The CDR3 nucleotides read TGTGCCAGCAGCTTGAGAGCCCTCTCGGAAAAACTGTTTTTT. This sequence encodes CASSLRALSEKLFF.

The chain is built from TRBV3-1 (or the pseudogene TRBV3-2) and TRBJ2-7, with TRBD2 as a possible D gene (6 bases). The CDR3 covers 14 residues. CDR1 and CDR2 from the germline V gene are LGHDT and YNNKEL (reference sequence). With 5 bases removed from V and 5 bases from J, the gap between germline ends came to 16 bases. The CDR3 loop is CASSAHSGDDEQYF. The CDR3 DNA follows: TGTGCCAGCAGCGCCCATAGCGGAGACGACGAGCAGTACTTC.

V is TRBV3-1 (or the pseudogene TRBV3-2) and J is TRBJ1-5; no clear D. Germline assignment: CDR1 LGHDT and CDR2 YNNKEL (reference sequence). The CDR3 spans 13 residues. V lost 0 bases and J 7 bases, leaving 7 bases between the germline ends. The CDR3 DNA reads TGTGCCAGCAGCCAAGATTTAGTGCAGCCCCAGCATTTT. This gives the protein CASSQDLVQPQHF.

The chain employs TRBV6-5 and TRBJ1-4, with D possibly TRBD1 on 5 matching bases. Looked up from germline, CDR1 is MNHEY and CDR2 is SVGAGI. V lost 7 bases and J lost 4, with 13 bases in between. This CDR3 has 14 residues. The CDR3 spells CASINTGGNEKLFF. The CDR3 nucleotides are TGTGCCAGCATTAACACGGGGGGTAATGAAAAACTGTTTTTT.

The CDR3 region is CASNIDSANTEAFF. In nucleotides, the CDR3 is TGTGCCAGTAACATAGACAGCGCCAACACTGAAGCTTTCTTT. The chain is built from TRBV19 and TRBJ1-1; TRBD1 might be the D (5 bases). The length of the CDR3 is 14 residues. The ends were cut back, 7 bases at V and 2 bases at J, with 14 bases in the middle. CDR1 is LNHDA, CDR2 SQIVND, per germline (reference sequence).

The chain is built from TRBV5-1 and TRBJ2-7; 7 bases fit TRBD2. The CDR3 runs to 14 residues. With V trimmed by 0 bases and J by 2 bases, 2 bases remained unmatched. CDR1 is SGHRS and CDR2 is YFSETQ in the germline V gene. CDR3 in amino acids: CASSLVGTTYEQYF. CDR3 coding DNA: TGCGCCAGCAGCTTGGTGGGGACTACCTACGAGCAGTACTTC.

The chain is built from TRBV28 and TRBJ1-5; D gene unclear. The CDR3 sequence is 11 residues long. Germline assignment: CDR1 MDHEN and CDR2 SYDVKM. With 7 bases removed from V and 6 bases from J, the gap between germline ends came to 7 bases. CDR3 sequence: CASTSRQPQHF. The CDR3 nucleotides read TGTGCCAGCACCTCGCGTCAGCCCCAGCATTTT.